The 22 T cell receptor beta chains presented below share a single source sample, sequenced in a study of CD8 T cells in Susac syndrome. Reverse transcription of about 0.45 to 1 ug RNA was performed with random hexamers. TCRdb reprocessed the immunoSEQ multiplex PCR reads with MiXCR, giving one entry per CDR3 protein. The sample has approximately 200,000 distinct CDR3 sequences; 90% to 95% are singletons. The sequencing sample was made of CD4+ T cells from PBMCs. These receptors were collected from a human donor with multiple sclerosis.

The chain has TRBV20-1 and TRBJ2-7; 11 bases map to TRBD1. The V gene end was trimmed by 0 bases and the J gene end by 6 bases; junction bases not matched to a gene: 7. This CDR3 is 15 amino acids long. Looked up from germline, CDR1 is DFQATT and CDR2 is SNEGSKA (reference sequence). CDR3 residues: CSARDGDRGGGEQYF. The CDR3 coding sequence is TGCAGTGCTAGAGATGGGGACAGGGGGGGAGGCGAGCAGTACTTC.

The chain employs TRBV29-1 and TRBJ2-2; 13 bases fit TRBD2. Germline V CDR1 and CDR2: SQVTM, ANQGSEA. J gave up 6 bases and V 0 bases, and 4 bases lay outside the gene matches. The CDR3 is 16 residues long. CDR3 nucleotide sequence: TGCAGCGTTGAAGACCGACTAGCGGGAGGTCCCGGGGAGCTGTTTTTT. Protein product: CSVEDRLAGGPGELFF.

This clonotype showed up just a few times. The chain is built from TRBV14 and TRBJ2-1, with D possibly TRBD1 on 5 matching bases. Looked up from germline, CDR1 is SGHDN and CDR2 is FVKESK. The CDR3 runs to 15 residues. V lost 1 base, J lost 5 bases, and 12 bases lay in between. CDR3 region: CASSQGQIINNEQFF. In DNA form, the CDR3 reads TGTGCCAGCAGCCAAGGACAGATTATAAACAATGAGCAGTTCTTC.

This clonotype was found once. An end of the junction does not agree with germline; a read error may underlie this. J is TRBJ1-2 and V is TRBV30; D gene ambiguous. Germline lookup yields CDR1 GTSNPN and CDR2 SVGIG (reference sequence). The CDR3 consists of 12 residues. The CDR3 DNA reads as TGTGCCTGGAGTGTTGACCCCCCTCACCGAGGCTTC. Translating gives CAWSVDPPHRGF.

This chain links TRBV7-9 with TRBJ2-2; 8 nucleotides agree with TRBD1. Germline V CDR1 and CDR2: SEHNR, FQNEAQ (reference sequence). This CDR3 is built from 14 residues. Germline trimming cut 5 bases from V and 8 bases from J; bases unmatched to any gene: 7. DNA of the CDR3: TGTGCCAGCAGCCCGCAGGGGGCGCGGGGGGAGCTGTTTTTT. Translated: CASSPQGARGELFF.

The chain combines TRBV3-1 with TRBJ2-1; 9 nucleotides align to TRBD2. Per germline, CDR1 LGHDT and CDR2 YNNKEL (reference sequence). Trimming at V came to 1 base and at J to 5 bases, leaving 3 bases not matched to a gene. The CDR3 extends over 15 amino acids. The CDR3 spells CASSQGASGNNEQFF. DNA for the CDR3: TGTGCCAGCAGCCAAGGGGCTAGCGGGAACAATGAGCAGTTCTTC.

The V and J genes are TRBV4-1 and TRBJ2-5; D not certain. The V end lost 0 bases, the J end lost 1 base, and 3 bases lay between the germline ends. The length of the CDR3 is 13 residues. Germline-derived CDR1 and CDR2 are MGHRA and YSYEKL. The CDR3 here is CASSQDPQETQYF. CDR3 DNA sequence: TGCGCCAGCAGCCAAGATCCCCAAGAGACCCAGTACTTC.

The chain employs TRBV30 and TRBJ1-5; D might be TRBD1 (6 bases). The CDR3 runs 14 residues. Germline V gene data show CDR1 as GTSNPN and CDR2 as SVGIG (reference sequence). Between the trimmed V and J ends, which lost 0 bases and 7 bases, there was a span of 13 bases. The chain's CDR3 is CAWSVTPGAQPQHF. Here the CDR3 DNA reads TGTGCCTGGAGTGTAACCCCAGGGGCCCAGCCCCAGCATTTT.

This clonotype was seen a handful of times. The gene calls are TRBV11-3 and TRBJ2-3, with 13 bases lining up with TRBD2. The germline gives CDR1 SGHNT, CDR2 YENEEA. The V segment lost 6 bases and the J segment 0 bases; nucleotides outside the gene matches: 3. CDR3 size: 16 residues. The CDR3 sequence is CASSLGLAGSTDTQYF. CDR3 in DNA: TGTGCCAGCAGTTTGGGACTAGCGGGAAGCACAGATACGCAGTATTTT.

V is TRBV7-2 and J is TRBJ2-1, with a possible D match to TRBD2 (5 bases). Germline V lookup: CDR1 SGHTA, CDR2 FQGNSA. The CDR3 extends over 17 amino acids. Trimming removed 4 bases from V and 0 bases from J, with 16 bases in between. The CDR3 here is CASSSGVSSYSYNEQFF. Written as DNA, the CDR3 is TGTGCCAGCAGCTCCGGGGTGAGTAGTTACTCCTACAATGAGCAGTTCTTC. Looking up the rest from reference TRBV7-2 and TRBJ2-1 gives the full variable domain: GAGVSQSPSNKVTEKGKDVELRCDPISGHTALYWYRQSLGQGLEFLIYFQGNSAPDKSGLPSDRFSAERTGGSVSTLTIQRTQQEDSAVYLCASSSGVSSYSYNEQFFGPGTRLTVL.

This chain joins TRBV2 and TRBJ2-5, with D perhaps matching TRBD1 or TRBD2 (5 bases each). V gave up 11 bases and J gave up 7 bases, with 14 bases separating them. Germline CDR1 reads SNHLY; CDR2 reads FYNNEI. There are 11 residues in the CDR3. The DNA of the CDR3 is TGTGCCGGGACCGGGTCGGGGACCCAGTACTTC. Protein: CAGTGSGTQYF.

The V gene is TRBV5-1, the J gene TRBJ1-2; the match to TRBD1 covers 7 bases. The germline V gene has CDR1 SGHRS and CDR2 YFSETQ. The trim removed 4 bases at V and 6 bases at J, leaving 6 bases unmatched. The CDR3 has 13 amino acids. Here the CDR3 reads CASSQQGEHGYTF. The CDR3 coding sequence is TGCGCCAGCAGCCAGCAGGGGGAGCATGGCTACACCTTC.

This rearrangement joins TRBV3-1 to TRBJ2-1; the D gene is possibly TRBD2 (5 bases). The CDR3 contains 17 residues. Per germline, CDR1 LGHDT and CDR2 YNNKEL (reference sequence). The V gene lost 4 bases and the J gene lost 0 bases, with 16 bases spanning the gap. The CDR3 region is CASSPTAGFFSYNEQFF. The DNA of the CDR3 is TGTGCCAGCAGCCCCACGGCGGGCTTCTTCTCCTACAATGAGCAGTTCTTC.

The J gene is TRBJ2-5, the V gene TRBV10-3, with a tentative D call TRBD1 (5 bases). Looked up from germline, CDR1 is ENHRY and CDR2 is SYGVKD. Trimming removed 0 bases at V and 1 base at J, with 9 bases between. This CDR3 region has 15 residues. This chain's CDR3 is CAISESQGSQETQYF. CDR3 bases: TGTGCCATCAGTGAGTCCCAGGGCAGCCAAGAGACCCAGTACTTC.

The chain recombines TRBV29-1 with TRBJ1-5; 7 bases match TRBD1. Germline V CDR1 and CDR2: SQVTM, ANQGSEA. The junction had 3 bases not matched to a gene; V was cut back by 6 bases and J by 1 base. The CDR3 sequence is 13 residues long. The CDR3 is CSVMGQSNQPQHF. CDR3 in DNA: TGCAGCGTGATGGGACAGAGCAATCAGCCCCAGCATTTT.

The V and J genes are TRBV29-1 and TRBJ2-1, with 9 bases fitting TRBD1. V gave up 8 bases and J gave up 9 bases; unmatched junction bases: 8. The germline V gene encodes CDR1 SQVTM and CDR2 ANQGSEA. The CDR3 has 12 amino acids. CDR3 sequence (DNA): TGCAGCTCTCGACAGGGGGATGGTGAGCAGTTCTTC. Residues: CSSRQGDGEQFF.

V gene TRBV7-9 combines with J gene TRBJ2-7; D is perhaps TRBD1 (5 bases). Germline V gives CDR1 SEHNR, CDR2 FQNEAQ (reference sequence). V was pared by 0 bases and J by 5 bases, with 11 bases between. The CDR3 sequence is 14 residues long. The CDR3 protein is CASSLAVRAHEQYF. CDR3 coding DNA: TGTGCCAGCAGCTTAGCGGTCAGGGCCCACGAGCAGTACTTC.

V is TRBV7-2 and J is TRBJ2-1, with D possibly matching TRBD2 (6 bases). The CDR3 has 14 amino acids. V was clipped by 3 bases and J by 7 bases, with 13 bases between them. Germline CDR1 reads SGHTA; CDR2 reads FQGNSA. CDR3 protein: CASSFSGIGNEQFF. The CDR3 region has the DNA TGTGCCAGCAGCTTTAGCGGAATAGGGAATGAGCAGTTCTTC.

The chain links TRBV12-5 to TRBJ2-1; no clear D. V lost 2 bases and J 6 bases, leaving 14 bases between the germline ends. This CDR3 is 15 amino acids long. Germline values: CDR1 LGHNT, CDR2 FRNRAP. CDR3 in amino acids: CASGLRPTPSNEQFF. The CDR3 coding sequence is TGTGCTAGTGGTTTGCGCCCGACTCCGTCCAATGAGCAGTTCTTC.

The V and J genes are TRBV10-3 and TRBJ1-3, with no clear D. CDR1 is ENHRY and CDR2 is SYGVKD in the germline V gene. V lost 4 bases and J 8 bases, leaving 6 bases between the germline ends. This CDR3 comprises 11 residues. The DNA of the CDR3 is TGTGCCATCAGTGTTGCGGACACCATATATTTT. Protein product: CAISVADTIYF.

A single count supports this clonotype. The CDR3 reads CAISISRGNTEAFF. CDR3 coding DNA: TGTGCCATCTCGATTTCGAGGGGGAACACTGAAGCTTTCTTT. The chain employs TRBV6-1 and TRBJ1-1; perhaps TRBD1 as D (5 bases). The CDR3 is 14 residues long. The V and J ends lost 10 bases and 1 base respectively, with 16 bases between them. The germline gives CDR1 MNHNS, CDR2 SASEGT.

This chain uses TRBV10-1 with TRBJ2-1; D gene unclear. Trimming left V 6 bases short and J 12 bases short, with 18 bases between. Germline V gene sequence: CDR1 WNHNN, CDR2 SYGVQD (reference sequence). CDR3 length equals 13 residues. CDR3: CASSRNNLPTQFF. The CDR3 DNA reads as TGCGCCAGCAGCAGGAACAACCTCCCAACGCAGTTCTTC.